This entry lists 9 T cell receptor beta chains sequenced from one sample in a study of shared clonotypes between healthy human individuals. Assay used: immunoSEQ multiplex PCR; TCRdb lists only in-frame clones, some missing. The sample carries some 1.5 million clones, around 98% recorded once. Sequencing was performed on naive CD4+ T cells sorted from blood. The subset here: CD45RA+ positively selected. The source is a man aged 30-40 years in good health.

J is TRBJ2-7 and V is TRBV5-4, with 9 bases that match TRBD1. This CDR3 is 14 amino acids long. V lost 7 bases, J lost 0 bases, and 5 bases stayed unmatched. The V gene's germline CDR1 is SGHNT and CDR2 YYREEE (reference sequence). CDR3 nucleotide sequence: TGTGCCAGCTACCGGGACAGGGCCTCCTACGAGCAGTACTTC. It is translated as CASYRDRASYEQYF.

The V and J genes are TRBV6-1 and TRBJ2-1; 8 bases map to TRBD1. J lost 5 bases, V lost 7 bases, and 10 bases had no gene match. The CDR3 loop spans 15 amino acids. Germline CDR1 MNHNS, CDR2 SASEGT. DNA for the CDR3: TGTGCCAGCAAAATTGGACAGGGTATTAACAATGAGCAGTTCTTC. This codes for CASKIGQGINNEQFF.

V and J are TRBV18 and TRBJ2-5, with D perhaps TRBD2 (5 bases). The CDR3 has 15 amino acids. Trimming shortened V by 6 bases and J by 1 base, and 15 bases separated the two germline ends. CDR1 is KGHSH and CDR2 is LQKENI in the germline V gene. The CDR3 here is CASSQLFGIQETQYF. The DNA for the CDR3 is TGTGCCAGCTCCCAATTGTTCGGGATCCAAGAGACCCAGTACTTC.

In its sample, this clone was seen once. The chain couples TRBV2 to TRBJ2-7; the match to TRBD2 covers 7 bases. Germline CDR1 reads SNHLY; CDR2 reads FYNNEI. Trimming took 7 bases from V and 0 from J; bases not matched to a gene: 9. There are 15 residues in the CDR3. CDR3: CASTKSGVSSYEQYF. The CDR3 coding sequence is TGTGCCAGCACTAAAAGCGGGGTAAGCTCCTACGAGCAGTACTTC.

The chain has TRBV19 and TRBJ1-5; no definite D call. The V gene's germline CDR1 is LNHDA and CDR2 SQIVND (reference sequence). CDR3 size: 13 residues. V dropped 3 bases and J dropped 6 bases, with 9 bases sitting between them. CDR3 sequence: CASSILPRQPQHF. The CDR3 DNA reads TGTGCCAGTAGTATCCTCCCACGTCAGCCCCAGCATTTT. The whole variable domain, remainder taken from reference TRBV19 and TRBJ1-5, is DGGITQSPKYLFRKEGQNVTLSCEQNLNHDAMYWYRQDPGQGLRLIYYSQIVNDFQKGDIAEGYSVSREKKESFPLTVTSAQKNPTAFYLCASSILPRQPQHFGDGTRLSIL.

CDR3 amino acids: CASSLLRGRIVETQYF. Here the CDR3 DNA reads TGTGCCAGCAGCTTGTTGCGGGGTCGGATCGTCGAGACCCAGTACTTC. The rearrangement links TRBV5-4 to TRBJ2-5; perhaps TRBD2 as D (6 bases). V lost 1 base, J lost 5 bases, and 18 bases lay in between. The length of the CDR3 is 16 residues. Germline loops: CDR1 SGHNT, CDR2 YYREEE (reference sequence).

V and J are TRBV19 and TRBJ2-7; 15 positions agree with TRBD2. This CDR3 region has 19 residues. Losses at the gene ends were 5 bases for V and 1 base for J; bases not matched to a gene: 12. Germline lookup yields CDR1 LNHDA and CDR2 SQIVND (reference sequence). The CDR3 sequence is CASSRTGTSGRILSYEQYF. The CDR3 nucleotides read TGTGCCAGTAGTCGAACCGGGACTAGCGGGAGGATATTATCCTACGAGCAGTACTTC. Complete variable domain (other parts from reference TRBV19 and TRBJ2-7): DGGITQSPKYLFRKEGQNVTLSCEQNLNHDAMYWYRQDPGQGLRLIYYSQIVNDFQKGDIAEGYSVSREKKESFPLTVTSAQKNPTAFYLCASSRTGTSGRILSYEQYFGPGTRLTVT.

The V call is TRBV5-4, the J call TRBJ1-1, with D unclear. This CDR3 contains 14 residues. Germline V gene lookup returns CDR1 SGHNT and CDR2 YYREEE (reference sequence). The V end was cut by 4 bases, the J end by 1 base, with 11 bases between. Here the CDR3 reads CASSPQSENTEAFF. CDR3 bases: TGTGCCAGCAGCCCCCAATCGGAGAACACTGAAGCTTTCTTT.

The chain recombines TRBV29-1 with TRBJ2-4; 7 bases map to TRBD1. Germline loops: CDR1 SQVTM, CDR2 ANQGSEA. There are 14 residues in the CDR3. The junction had 7 bases not matched to a gene; V was cut back by 0 bases and J by 8 bases. CDR3 protein: CSVEDYRGRDIQYF. In DNA, the CDR3 is TGCAGCGTTGAAGATTACAGGGGAAGGGACATTCAGTACTTC.